The rows below give T cell receptor beta chains drawn from one sample of a study of T cell changes during pregnancy in multiple sclerosis. TCRdb's copy holds only in-frame clones and misses some; the assay was immunoSEQ multiplex PCR. Of around 130,000 clones in the sample, about 93% are singletons; the top ten hold approximately 6.2%. The sequencing here drew on peripheral blood, taken before pregnancy. The receptors stem from a female donor with multiple sclerosis, enrolled in a pregnancy study. The CDR3 runs from the conserved cysteine through the conserved F or W. Each record gives: V gene, clone size, J gene, D gene, CDR3 DNA, CDR3 protein. D genes are given only for firm matches. The size entry is marked missing in some rows and otherwise reads once, few, many or a size class.

V gene: TRBV7-6
clone size: NA
J gene: TRBJ2-3
D gene: TRBD1
CDR3 DNA: TGTGCCAGCAGCCGGGGACAGGGGGCTGCAGATACGCAGTATTTT
CDR3 protein: CASSRGQGAADTQYF

V gene: TRBV5-1
clone size: NA
J gene: TRBJ2-3
D gene: TRBD2
CDR3 DNA: TGCGCCAGCAGAAAAAGCGGGGACACAGATACGCAGTATTTT
CDR3 protein: CASRKSGDTDTQYF

V gene: TRBV28
clone size: NA
J gene: TRBJ1-3
D gene: TRBD1
CDR3 DNA: TGTGCCAGCAGTCCCCCCCAGGGGGCAGGTGGAAACACCATATATTTT
CDR3 protein: CASSPPQGAGGNTIYF

V gene: TRBV9
clone size: NA
J gene: TRBJ2-2
D gene: TRBD1
CDR3 DNA: TGTGCCAGCAGCACTACAGGGGGCGGAATGGGTACCGGGGAGCTGTTTTTT
CDR3 protein: CASSTTGGGMGTGELFF

V gene: TRBV5-1
clone size: NA
J gene: TRBJ2-5
D gene: TRBD2
CDR3 DNA: TGCGCCAGCAGCTTGGCCCTACTAGCGGGAGCCCAAGAGACCCAGTACTTC
CDR3 protein: CASSLALLAGAQETQYF

V gene: TRBV4-2
clone size: NA
J gene: TRBJ2-2
D gene: NA
CDR3 DNA: TGTGCCAGCAGCCAAGACGATCAGGGTTTGAACACCGGGGAGCTGTTTTTT
CDR3 protein: CASSQDDQGLNTGELFF

V gene: TRBV2
clone size: once
J gene: TRBJ1-1
D gene: NA
CDR3 DNA: TGTGCCTTAGGTAGCCGGACTGAAGCTTTCTTT
CDR3 protein: CALGSRTEAFF

V gene: TRBV18
clone size: NA
J gene: TRBJ1-2
D gene: NA
CDR3 DNA: TGTGCCAGCTCACCATTGGACAGACCCTACTATGGCTACACCTTC
CDR3 protein: CASSPLDRPYYGYTF

V gene: TRBV7-9
clone size: NA
J gene: TRBJ1-1
D gene: NA
CDR3 DNA: TGTGCCAGTAGCTTTGAACAGCTGAACACTGAAGCTTTCTTT
CDR3 protein: CASSFEQLNTEAFF

V gene: TRBV6-1
clone size: NA
J gene: TRBJ2-1
D gene: TRBD2
CDR3 DNA: TGTGCCAGCATCCTGAGCGGGGGAGTTTACAATGAGCAGTTCTTC
CDR3 protein: CASILSGGVYNEQFF

V gene: TRBV7-9
clone size: NA
J gene: TRBJ1-4
D gene: NA
CDR3 DNA: TGTGCCAGCAGCTTAGTGAGTACTCTAATGAAGGAAAAACTGTTTTTT
CDR3 protein: CASSLVSTLMKEKLFF

V gene: TRBV5-1
clone size: NA
J gene: TRBJ2-1
D gene: TRBD2
CDR3 DNA: TGTGCCAGCAGCTTTAGTTTTGGGACTAGAAACAATGAGCAGTTCTTC
CDR3 protein: CASSFSFGTRNNEQFF

V gene: TRBV27
clone size: once
J gene: TRBJ2-7
D gene: TRBD2
CDR3 DNA: TGTGCCAGCAGTTCAATAGCGGGAGGGTACGAGCAGTACTTC
CDR3 protein: CASSSIAGGYEQYF

V gene: TRBV5-1
clone size: NA
J gene: TRBJ2-1
D gene: TRBD2
CDR3 DNA: TGCGCCAGCAGCGAAAGACGGGGACTAAACAATGAGCAGTTCTTC
CDR3 protein: CASSERRGLNNEQFF

V gene: TRBV7-3
clone size: NA
J gene: TRBJ2-1
D gene: TRBD2
CDR3 DNA: TGTGCCAGCAGCCCCCGGGACTACCCTACCCGGGATGAGCAGTTCTTC
CDR3 protein: CASSPRDYPTRDEQFF

V gene: TRBV28
clone size: NA
J gene: TRBJ1-5
D gene: NA
CDR3 DNA: TGTGCCAGCAGTTCCATCTGGTTGGGAGGATGGCAGCCCCAGCATTTT
CDR3 protein: CASSSIWLGGWQPQHF

V gene: TRBV5-1
clone size: NA
J gene: TRBJ1-2
D gene: NA
CDR3 DNA: TGCGCCAGTAGACGGACAGATGATAACTATGGCTACACCTTC
CDR3 protein: CASRRTDDNYGYTF

V gene: TRBV5-6
clone size: NA
J gene: TRBJ2-7
D gene: TRBD2
CDR3 DNA: TGTGCCAGCAGCCCAGGCGGGGGGGTGATCGACGAGCAGTACTTC
CDR3 protein: CASSPGGGVIDEQYF

V gene: TRBV29-1
clone size: NA
J gene: TRBJ1-1
D gene: NA
CDR3 DNA: TGCAGCGTCGAAGGCAGGGGATGGACTGAAGCTTTCTTT
CDR3 protein: CSVEGRGWTEAFF

V gene: TRBV6-1
clone size: NA
J gene: TRBJ1-5
D gene: NA
CDR3 DNA: TGTGCCAGCAGCGGGGGGTTACGCGGCAATCAGCCCCAGCATTTT
CDR3 protein: CASSGGLRGNQPQHF

V gene: TRBV5-4
clone size: NA
J gene: TRBJ2-1
D gene: TRBD2
CDR3 DNA: TGTGCCAGCAGCTCAGGACTAGCGGTCCGTCCCTCCTACAATGAGCAGTTCTTC
CDR3 protein: CASSSGLAVRPSYNEQFF

V gene: TRBV7-9
clone size: NA
J gene: TRBJ1-2
D gene: TRBD1
CDR3 DNA: TGTGCCAGCAGCCGGGACAGTTATGGCTACACCTTC
CDR3 protein: CASSRDSYGYTF

V gene: TRBV5-4
clone size: once
J gene: TRBJ2-5
D gene: TRBD2
CDR3 DNA: TGTGCCAGCAGCTTGGGGCCAGCGGGGGGGCAAGAGACCCAGTACTTC
CDR3 protein: CASSLGPAGGQETQYF

V gene: TRBV28
clone size: NA
J gene: TRBJ1-2
D gene: TRBD1
CDR3 DNA: TGTGCCAGCAGTTTGACCCTGGGACAGGGGCCGAGTGGCTACACCTTC
CDR3 protein: CASSLTLGQGPSGYTF

V gene: TRBV2
clone size: NA
J gene: TRBJ1-1
D gene: TRBD1
CDR3 DNA: TGTGCCAGCACTGGGACAGGGAACACTGAAGCTTTCTTT
CDR3 protein: CASTGTGNTEAFF

V gene: TRBV19
clone size: NA
J gene: TRBJ2-1
D gene: NA
CDR3 DNA: TGTGCCAGTACTCCCAACCCCGGGTCCCACAATGAGCAGTTCTTC
CDR3 protein: CASTPNPGSHNEQFF